There are a few counts of the clone carrying this T cell receptor beta chain. The sample comes from a study of shared clonotypes between healthy human individuals. This CDR3 region has 16 residues. Trimming at V came to 1 base and at J to 5 bases, leaving 6 bases not matched to a gene. CDR1 and CDR2 from the germline V gene are SGHTS and YDEGEE. Measured with immunoSEQ multiplex PCR; TCRdb has only the in-frame clones, and not every one. This table holds fewer than 600,000 clones, roughly 72% found once. This receptor was taken from a woman aged 40-49 years in good health. Some clones in this sample may be carry-over from other donors' samples. Source material: PBMCs. The rearrangement links TRBV5-8 to TRBJ2-5; 12 bases fit TRBD2. In DNA, the CDR3 is TGTGCCAGCAGCTTGCCTCTAGCGGGAGGGGGGGAGACCCAGTACTTC. It specifies CASSLPLAGGGETQYF.